A single sample gave rise to the 11 T cell receptor beta chains below, sequenced in a study of OX40 agonist ivuxolimab in advanced cancers. Sequencing used immunoSEQ multiplex PCR; TCRdb keeps in-frame clones, though not all of them. The sample yields 70,000 to 95,000 clones, roughly 80% seen once. The specimen was CD4+ or CD8+ T cells sorted from blood, collected in a trial of the OX40 agonist ivuxolimab. The receptors originated from an adult with an advanced solid tumor such as melanoma, head and neck, liver or kidney cancer.

The genes are TRBV7-2 and TRBJ2-7; no firm D call. V was clipped by 1 base and J by 6 bases, with 7 bases between them. Germline values: CDR1 SGHTA, CDR2 FQGNSA. The CDR3 totals 12 residues. The CDR3 DNA is TGTGCCAGCAGCTTAGAGGCACGCGAGCAGTACGTC. Encoded protein: CASSLEAREQYV.

The chain employs TRBV28 and TRBJ1-3, with D perhaps matching TRBD1 (6 bases). Germline V lookup: CDR1 MDHEN, CDR2 SYDVKM. The V and J ends lost 3 bases and 0 bases respectively, with 15 bases between them. The CDR3 is made up of 17 amino acids. CDR3 sequence (DNA): TGTGCCAGCAGTTTCAATTATGGGGGCGACTCTGGAAACACCATATATTTT. This gives the protein CASSFNYGGDSGNTIYF.

This clone was counted a single time. The V gene is TRBV15, the J gene TRBJ2-2; D remains unclear. The CDR3 is 14 residues long. Germline lookup yields CDR1 LNHNV and CDR2 YYDKDF (reference sequence). Trimming shortened V by 4 bases and J by 0 bases, and 6 bases separated the two germline ends. CDR3 in amino acids: CATSMGANTGELFF. CDR3 bases: TGTGCCACCAGCATGGGCGCGAACACCGGGGAGCTGTTTTTT.

As for this clone: The sample contains more than one DNA sequence encoding this CDR3. The J gene is TRBJ2-2, the V gene TRBV7-3; D remains ambiguous. The germline V gene has CDR1 SGHTA and CDR2 FQGTGA. V lost 3 bases, J lost 5 bases, and 7 bases lay in between. CDR3 size: 13 residues. CDR3 nucleotides: TGTGCCAGCAGCTTCAAGGGAACCGGGGAGCTGTTTTTT. This translates into CASSFKGTGELFF.

This chain joins TRBV9 and TRBJ2-1, with 13 bases matching TRBD2. Germline CDR1 reads SGDLS; CDR2 reads YYNGEE. The CDR3 has 16 residues. The V and J ends lost 4 bases and 7 bases, in that order; junction bases with no gene match: 8. CDR3 nucleotides: TGTGCCAGCAGCTTCACTAGCGGGGGGGCCGGAAATGAGCAGTTCTTC. Translating it yields CASSFTSGGAGNEQFF.

The chain employs TRBV5-5 and TRBJ1-3, with D unresolved. The V and J ends lost 0 bases and 0 bases respectively, with 1 base between them. CDR1 and CDR2 from the germline V gene are SGHKS and YYEKEE (reference sequence). This CDR3 contains 13 residues. The CDR3 loop reads CASSLDSGNTIYF. The CDR3 bases are TGTGCCAGCAGCTTGGACTCTGGAAACACCATATATTTT. Supplemented by reference TRBV5-5 and TRBJ1-3, the full variable domain reads DAGVTQSPTHLIKTRGQQVTLRCSPISGHKSVSWYQQVLGQGPQFIFQYYEKEERGRGNFPDRFSARQFPNYSSELNVNALLLGDSALYLCASSLDSGNTIYFGEGSWLTVV.

Comments on this clone: Other nucleotide sequences in the sample specify the same CDR3. The rearrangement joins TRBV5-4 to TRBJ1-2; perhaps TRBD1 as D (5 bases). The germline V gene encodes CDR1 SGHNT and CDR2 YYREEE (reference sequence). The germline V and J ends were trimmed by 0 bases and 2 bases, with 5 bases remaining between them. The CDR3 sequence is 13 residues long. CDR3 protein: CASSLGQNYGYTF. The CDR3 DNA follows: TGTGCCAGCAGCTTGGGACAGAACTATGGCTACACCTTC.

The genes are TRBV2 and TRBJ1-4, with TRBD1 as a possible D gene (5 bases). Deletions cut 4 bases from V and 3 bases from J, with 9 bases between. This CDR3 is built from 14 residues. Per the germline V gene, CDR1 is SNHLY and CDR2 is FYNNEI. Written as DNA, the CDR3 is TGTGCCAGCAGTGCCCAGGGATCTAATGAAAAACTGTTTTTT. This gives the protein CASSAQGSNEKLFF.

This chain connects TRBV6-6 to TRBJ1-5, with 8 bases that match TRBD1. With 7 bases clipped from V and 4 bases from J, the junction kept 9 bases outside the gene matches. The V gene's germline CDR1 is MNHNY and CDR2 SVGAGI (reference sequence). The CDR3 covers 15 residues. In nucleotides, the CDR3 is TGTGCCAGCACCAGGGACAGGACCCTAAATCAGCCCCAGCATTTT. Translating it yields CASTRDRTLNQPQHF.

This chain links TRBV15 with TRBJ1-3; TRBD1 aligns across 7 bases. V shed 0 bases and J 4 bases; nucleotides not matched to a gene: 3. Per germline, CDR1 LNHNV and CDR2 YYDKDF (reference sequence). The CDR3 length is 15 residues. As DNA, the CDR3 is TGTGCCACCAGCAGAGAGACAGGGTTGGGAAACACCATATATTTT. It encodes CATSRETGLGNTIYF.

The chain combines TRBV28 with TRBJ2-3; TRBD1 matches 7 bases. Germline V lookup: CDR1 MDHEN, CDR2 SYDVKM. The CDR3 sequence is 14 residues long. V shed 7 bases, J shed 0 bases, and the junction held 4 bases outside the gene matches. This CDR3 is CASTSGQSTDTQYF. CDR3 nucleotide sequence: TGTGCCAGCACCTCGGGACAGAGCACAGATACGCAGTATTTT.